Below are 25 T cell receptor beta chains sequenced from a single sample in a study of read filtering for tumor transcriptome and immune sequencing. From 400 to 450 ng of RNA, a library with molecular barcoded alpha/delta and beta/gamma adaptors was made. From the reads, TCRdb called clonotypes with MiXCR, one entry per CDR3 protein. The sample records roughly 38,000 distinct CDR3 sequences, 13% to 15% being singletons. Sequenced sample: a population of CD138-negative cells sorted from bone marrow. These receptors all come from a donor at least 40 years old with multiple myeloma.

About this clonotype: The junction shows a germline mismatch at one end, possibly a read error. This chain uses TRBV12-3 or TRBV12-4 with TRBJ2-2; tentatively, D is TRBD2 (7 bases). The CDR3 has 19 residues. The chain's CDR3 is CASTPGFLGGGANTGELFF. The CDR3 nucleotides are TGCGCCAGCACCCCCGGTTTTCTAGGGGGGGGGGCTAACACCGGGGAGCTGTTTTTT.

This clonotype showed up many times. The chain has TRBV5-1 and TRBJ1-2; D is unclear. Looked up from germline, CDR1 is SGHRS and CDR2 is YFSETQ. The CDR3 covers 14 residues. Trimming left V 0 bases short and J 5 bases short, with 11 bases between. The CDR3 here is CASSLEGIAYGYTF. DNA for the CDR3: TGCGCCAGCAGCTTGGAAGGGATCGCGTATGGCTACACCTTC.

This clonotype was detected ten times or more. The chain joins TRBV19 to TRBJ2-7; tentatively, D is TRBD1 (6 bases). Germline-derived CDR1 and CDR2 are LNHDA and SQIVND (reference sequence). With 5 bases removed from V and 0 bases from J, the gap between germline ends came to 14 bases. CDR3 length equals 15 residues. CDR3 DNA sequence: TGTGCCAGTAGTCTACAGGGCTGGAGCTCCTACGAGCAGTACTTC. As protein: CASSLQGWSSYEQYF. The full variable domain, rest sourced from reference TRBV19 and TRBJ2-7, is DGGITQSPKYLFRKEGQNVTLSCEQNLNHDAMYWYRQDPGQGLRLIYYSQIVNDFQKGDIAEGYSVSREKKESFPLTVTSAQKNPTAFYLCASSLQGWSSYEQYFGPGTRLTVT.

This clonotype appeared many times. The V gene is TRBV6-6, the J gene TRBJ1-1; D is unresolved. With 7 bases removed from V and 0 bases from J, the gap between germline ends came to 3 bases. There are 11 residues in the CDR3. Germline lookup yields CDR1 MNHNY and CDR2 SVGAGI (reference sequence). Here the CDR3 reads CASTVNTEAFF. The DNA for the CDR3 is TGTGCCAGCACCGTGAACACTGAAGCTTTCTTT.

This clonotype was picked up many times. The rearrangement uses TRBV3-1 and TRBJ2-5; a possible D gene is TRBD2 (6 bases). The CDR3 contains 14 residues. Per the germline V gene, CDR1 is LGHDT and CDR2 is YNNKEL (reference sequence). V was cut by 2 bases and J by 5 bases, with 12 bases left in between. The CDR3 nucleotides read TGTGCCAGCAGCCAACAGGGACGGGGGGAGACCCAGTACTTC. As protein: CASSQQGRGETQYF.

This clonotype occurred many times. V gene TRBV7-2 combines with J gene TRBJ2-3; 8 nucleotides match TRBD1. The CDR3 has 13 amino acids. Trimming cost V 4 bases and J 5 bases; bases outside gene matches: 2. The germline gives CDR1 SGHTA, CDR2 FQGNSA. The CDR3 coding sequence is TGTGCCAGCAGCTCTGGGACAGGAGATACGCAGTATTTT. It codes for CASSSGTGDTQYF.

In its sample, this clonotype was seen many times. CDR3 sequence (DNA): TGTGCCAGCAGCCCCAGACTAGCGGGAGAGCAGTTCTTC. It translates to CASSPRLAGEQFF. The rearrangement uses TRBV4-2 and TRBJ2-1; TRBD2 matches 11 bases. The CDR3 loop spans 13 amino acids. CDR1 is LGHNA and CDR2 is YNFKEQ in the germline V gene. V was pared by 4 bases and J by 10 bases, with 3 bases of the junction left unmatched.

This clonotype was observed at least ten times. This chain links TRBV6-5 with TRBJ2-1, with TRBD1 matching 10 bases. CDR1 is MNHEY, CDR2 SVGAGI, per germline. The CDR3 runs 15 residues. V was clipped by 4 bases and J by 5 bases; unmatched bases: 5. The CDR3 reads CASSSWGQGNNEQFF. CDR3 bases: TGTGCCAGCAGTTCTTGGGGACAGGGGAACAATGAGCAGTTCTTC.

This clonotype was recorded many times. The chain has TRBV20-1 and TRBJ1-5, with 11 bases that match TRBD1. Germline CDR1 reads DFQATT; CDR2 reads SNEGSKA (reference sequence). The CDR3 loop spans 14 amino acids. J lost 6 bases, V lost 1 base, and 2 bases had no gene match. The CDR3 reads CSARGGQGGQPQHF. The CDR3, as DNA: TGCAGTGCTAGAGGGGGACAGGGGGGTCAGCCCCAGCATTTT.

There are many counts of this clonotype. A much more abundant neighbour one base away suggests this may be a read error. The chain is built from TRBV29-1 and TRBJ2-1; 10 bases are a match to TRBD2. Germline V lookup: CDR1 SQVTM, CDR2 ANQGSEA. This CDR3 is built from 13 residues. The CDR3: CSVASGGYKEQFF. The CDR3 nucleotides are TGCAGCGTGGCTAGCGGGGGTTACAAGGAGCAGTTCTTC.

This clonotype has just a few counts. The rearrangement links TRBV29-1 to TRBJ2-5; D is perhaps TRBD1 or TRBD2 (5 bases each). From germline, CDR1 is SQVTM and CDR2 ANQGSEA. V was shortened by 4 bases and J by 4 bases, with 10 bases between the two germline ends. The CDR3 sequence is 12 residues long. Here the CDR3 DNA reads TGCAGCGTTGGTCCAGGGAGAGAGACCCAGTACTTC. It yields the protein CSVGPGRETQYF.

The V gene is TRBV28, the J gene TRBJ2-2; possible D gene TRBD2, 7 bases. CDR3 length: 14 residues. Trimming cost V 7 bases and J 5 bases, with 14 bases left between them. In germline, CDR1 is MDHEN, CDR2 SYDVKM. The CDR3 DNA sequence: TGTGCCAGCAAGGGGGGGGTCGGAACCGGGGAGCTGTTTTTT. Translating gives CASKGGVGTGELFF. Complete variable domain (other parts from reference TRBV28 and TRBJ2-2): DVKVTQSSRYLVKRTGEKVFLECVQDMDHENMFWYRQDPGLGLRLIYFSYDVKMKEKGDIPEGYSVSREKKERFSLILESASTNQTSMYLCASKGGVGTGELFFGEGSRLTVL.

This clonotype was counted at least ten times. The chain couples TRBV5-1 to TRBJ2-7; D is unresolved. Germline assignment: CDR1 SGHRS and CDR2 YFSETQ. The V and J ends lost 0 bases and 8 bases respectively, with 9 bases between them. The CDR3 length is 12 residues. The CDR3 loop reads CASSLGGDKQYF. As DNA, the CDR3 is TGCGCCAGCAGCTTGGGAGGAGACAAGCAGTACTTC.

The chain carries TRBV12-5 and TRBJ1-1; D not certain. The V gene's germline CDR1 is LGHNT and CDR2 FRNRAP. CDR3 length: 13 residues. CDR3 bases: TGTGTCAGCAGTTTAGGCGGGAACACTGAAGCTTTCTTT. Protein: CVSSLGGNTEAFF.

Ten or more counts support this clonotype. The rearrangement joins TRBV30 to TRBJ2-2; 8 bases agree with TRBD1. CDR1 GTSNPN and CDR2 SVGIG come from the germline V gene (reference sequence). This CDR3 comprises 15 residues. V lost 2 bases, J lost 4 bases, and 6 bases stayed unmatched. CDR3 sequence: CAWSLNRGFTGELFF. Here the CDR3 DNA reads TGTGCCTGGAGTCTTAACAGGGGGTTCACCGGGGAGCTGTTTTTT.

The V and J genes are TRBV6-5 and TRBJ2-6; a weak D match, TRBD1 (5 bases). V lost 5 bases and J lost 0, with 20 bases in between. Germline CDR1 reads MNHEY; CDR2 reads SVGAGI. The CDR3 totals 19 residues. CDR3: CASSRPRTGQLSGANVLTF. In DNA, the CDR3 is TGTGCCAGCAGTCGTCCGCGCACCGGACAACTCTCTGGGGCCAACGTCCTGACTTTC.

The table lists this clonotype with many counts. The chain carries TRBV6-1 and TRBJ1-2; D remains ambiguous. Germline V gene data show CDR1 as MNHNS and CDR2 as SASEGT. Trimming stripped 5 bases from V and 7 bases from J, with 11 bases between. The CDR3 consists of 12 residues. The CDR3 DNA reads as TGTGCCAGCAGTCTTAGGGTTCCTGGCTACACCTTC. Residues: CASSLRVPGYTF.

This clonotype was seen many times. This chain joins TRBV10-3 and TRBJ2-7; D remains unclear. V lost 3 bases and J lost 3, with 6 bases in between. This CDR3 comprises 12 residues. The germline V gene has CDR1 ENHRY and CDR2 SYGVKD. CDR3 loop: CAISELNYEQYF. The CDR3 coding sequence is TGTGCCATCAGTGAATTAAACTACGAGCAGTACTTC.

The rearrangement links TRBV5-1 to TRBJ2-7; D remains ambiguous. V lost 0 bases, J lost 3 bases, and 13 bases lay in between. CDR3 size: 15 residues. CDR1 SGHRS and CDR2 YFSETQ come from the germline V gene. This chain's CDR3 is CASSLGPRNLYEQYF. CDR3 nucleotide sequence: TGCGCCAGCAGCTTGGGTCCCCGTAACCTCTACGAGCAGTACTTC.

Comments on this clonotype: A read error may be the cause here, since a much bigger clone is one base away. Likely a read error: the CDR3 ends without its conserved phenylalanine or tryptophan. The J gene is TRBJ2-3, the V gene TRBV11-2; TRBD1 matches at 7 bases. Germline V lookup: CDR1 SGHAT, CDR2 FQNNGV. The CDR3 contains 15 residues. Unmatched junction bases numbered 4, after V lost 2 bases and J lost 2 bases. In DNA, the CDR3 is TGTGCCAGCAGCTTAAGGGGACAGCCCACAGATACGCAGTATTCT. It codes for CASSLRGQPTDTQYS.

Points on this clonotype: A single base separates this from a much larger clone, so it may be a read error. V gene TRBV14 combines with J gene TRBJ2-2, with D perhaps TRBD2 (7 bases). CDR3 length equals 17 residues. V dropped 1 base and J dropped 5 bases, with 17 bases sitting between them. CDR1 and CDR2 from the germline V gene are SGHDN and FVKESK. In nucleotides, the CDR3 is TGTGCCAGCAGCCAAGTCCGGCGGGAGAGGGGGACCGGGGAGCTGTTTTTT. Translating it yields CASSQVRRERGTGELFF.

As to this clonotype: A much larger clone lies one base from this, so it may be a read error. The rearrangement uses TRBV3-1 and TRBJ1-2; no definite D call. The CDR3 runs to 13 residues. Germline V CDR1 and CDR2: LGHDT, YNNKEL (reference sequence). Trimming shortened V by 4 bases and J by 3 bases, and 9 bases separated the two germline ends. CDR3 amino acids: CASSRGRDYGYTF. The CDR3, as DNA: TGTGCCAGCAGCCGCGGACGGGACTATGGCTACACCTTC.

In its sample, this clonotype was seen many times. The rearrangement uses TRBV2 and TRBJ2-1; 11 positions agree with TRBD2. The CDR3 has 16 amino acids. Germline V CDR1 and CDR2: SNHLY, FYNNEI. The ends lost 7 bases at V and 3 bases at J; junction bases unmatched: 8. The CDR3 nucleotides read TGTGCCAGCAACAGGGTTGGGACTAGCGGCTACAATGAGCAGTTCTTC. It yields the protein CASNRVGTSGYNEQFF.

This clonotype was picked up many times. V is TRBV7-9 and J is TRBJ2-7; D not certain. Trimming cost V 6 bases and J 6 bases, with 12 bases left between them. This CDR3 contains 12 residues. CDR1 is SEHNR, CDR2 FQNEAQ, per germline (reference sequence). The CDR3 loop is CASRSVSLEQYF. DNA of the CDR3: TGTGCCAGCAGGTCGGTAAGCCTCGAGCAGTACTTC.

This clonotype showed up just a few times. With a much larger clone just one base away, this may be a read error. In DNA, the CDR3 is TGTGCTAGTGGGAGAGACAGCGGCGGTGCTTACTTT. It specifies CASGRDSGGAYF. The chain combines TRBV12-3 or TRBV12-4 with TRBJ1-1; possible D gene TRBD1, 5 bases. The CDR3 is 12 amino acids.